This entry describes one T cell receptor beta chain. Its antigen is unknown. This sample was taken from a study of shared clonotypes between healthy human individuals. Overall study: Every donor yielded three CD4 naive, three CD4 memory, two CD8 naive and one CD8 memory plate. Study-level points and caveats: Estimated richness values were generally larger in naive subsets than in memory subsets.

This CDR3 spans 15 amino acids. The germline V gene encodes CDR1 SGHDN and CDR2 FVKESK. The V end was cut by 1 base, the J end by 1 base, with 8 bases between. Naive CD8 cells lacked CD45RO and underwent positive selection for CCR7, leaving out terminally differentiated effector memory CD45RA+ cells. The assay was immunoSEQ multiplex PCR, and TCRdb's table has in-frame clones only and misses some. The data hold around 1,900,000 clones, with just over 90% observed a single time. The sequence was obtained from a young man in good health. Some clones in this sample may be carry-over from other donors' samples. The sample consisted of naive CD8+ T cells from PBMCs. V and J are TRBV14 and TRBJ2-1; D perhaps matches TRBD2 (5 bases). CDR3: CASSQVAGSYNEQFF. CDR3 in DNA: TGTGCCAGCAGCCAAGTTGCGGGTTCCTACAATGAGCAGTTCTTC.